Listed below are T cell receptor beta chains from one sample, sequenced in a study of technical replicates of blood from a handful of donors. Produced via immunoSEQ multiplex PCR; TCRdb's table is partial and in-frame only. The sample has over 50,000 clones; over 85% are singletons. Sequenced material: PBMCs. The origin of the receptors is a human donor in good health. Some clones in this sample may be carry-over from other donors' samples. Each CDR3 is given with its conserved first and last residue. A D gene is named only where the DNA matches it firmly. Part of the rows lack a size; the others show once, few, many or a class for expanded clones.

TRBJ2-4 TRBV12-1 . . TGTGCCAGCAGCCTCCCGGGACTAGCGGGAGCGGGGGCCAAAAACATTCAGTACTTC CASSLPGLAGAGAKNIQYF
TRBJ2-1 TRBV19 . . TGTGCCAGTAGTATATCCCGGGTAGGTGAGCAGTTCTTC CASSISRVGEQFF
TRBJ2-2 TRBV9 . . TGTGCCAGCAGCGTAGGAACGGGAACCGGGGAGCTGTTTTTT CASSVGTGTGELFF
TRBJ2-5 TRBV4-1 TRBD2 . TGCGCCAGCAGCCAAGATGACAGCGGGGTATACCAAGAGACCCAGTACTTC CASSQDDSGVYQETQYF
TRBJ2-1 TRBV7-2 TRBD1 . TGTGCCAGCACCGCAGGACAGGGGGCAAATGAGCAGTTCTTC CASTAGQGANEQFF
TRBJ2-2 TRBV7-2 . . TGTGCCAGCATCTTGGCCCAGGGCACCGGGGAGCTGTTTTTT CASILAQGTGELFF
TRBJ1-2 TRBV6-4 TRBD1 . TGTGCCAGCAGTGAACGGGACAGGGTCTACGGCTACACCTTC CASSERDRVYGYTF
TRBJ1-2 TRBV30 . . TGTGCCTGGGCTCCGGGACAATATGGAGGCTACACCTTC CAWAPGQYGGYTF
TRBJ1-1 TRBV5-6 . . TGTGCCAGCAGATTTACAGAAAACACTGAAGCTTTCTTT CASRFTENTEAFF
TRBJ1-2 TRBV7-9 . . TGTGCCAGCAGCCCATCGCGGGGGCTGGAGGGTGGCTACACCTTC CASSPSRGLEGGYTF
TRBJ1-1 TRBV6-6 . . TGTGCCAGCATCCCCCGATGGGCCCAGAACACTGAAGCTTTCTTT CASIPRWAQNTEAFF
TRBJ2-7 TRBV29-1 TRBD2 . TGCAGCGTTGAAGACTCGGGAGGGGACGACGAGCAGTACTTC CSVEDSGGDDEQYF
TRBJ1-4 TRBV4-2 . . TGTGCCAGCAGCTTGACAGCTCAGGAGGAAAAACTGTTTTTT CASSLTAQEEKLFF
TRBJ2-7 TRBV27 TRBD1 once TGTGCCAGCAGTCCAGCGGGACAGGGGTGGTACGAGCAGTACTTC CASSPAGQGWYEQYF
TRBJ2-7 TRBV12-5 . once TGTGCTAGTGGTTACTCCGGGGCCTACGAGCAGTACTTC CASGYSGAYEQYF
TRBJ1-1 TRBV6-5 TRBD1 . TGTGCCAGCAGTTACAGGGACAGGGCGCGTGAAGCTTTCTTT CASSYRDRAREAFF
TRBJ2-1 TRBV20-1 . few TGCAGTGCTCCTCAGGGTGAGCAGTTCTTC CSAPQGEQFF
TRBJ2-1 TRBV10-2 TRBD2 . TGCGCCAGCAGTGGGAGCCAGGGAGGGTCGGTTGAGCAGTTCTTC CASSGSQGGSVEQFF
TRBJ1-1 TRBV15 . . TGTGCCACCAGCAGAGATGGTTACAGGGATTTGAACACTGAAGCTTTCTTT CATSRDGYRDLNTEAFF
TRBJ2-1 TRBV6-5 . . TGTGCCAGCAGTCTTAGCGGTCGGGATGAGCAGTTCTTC CASSLSGRDEQFF
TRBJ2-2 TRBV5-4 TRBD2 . TGTGCCAGCAGCCCCCGGGGGGGATCGAACACCGGGGAGCTGTTTTTT CASSPRGGSNTGELFF
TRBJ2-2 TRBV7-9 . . TGTGCCAGCATGCCGGGGGAACTATCAACCGGGGAGCTGTTTTTT CASMPGELSTGELFF
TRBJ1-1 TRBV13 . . TGTGCCAGCAGCAGAAGAGGGGGTCGAACTGAAGCTTTCTTT CASSRRGGRTEAFF
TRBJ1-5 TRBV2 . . TGTGCCAGCAGTGAAGTATATAGCAATCAGCCCCAGCATTTT CASSEVYSNQPQHF
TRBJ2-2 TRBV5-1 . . TGCGCCAGCAGCTTGGGGGGCGCGTCTGCGGAGCTGTTTTTT CASSLGGASAELFF
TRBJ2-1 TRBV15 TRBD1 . TGTGCCACCAGCAGTGGACAGGGGGCATTTAATGAGCAGTTCTTC CATSSGQGAFNEQFF
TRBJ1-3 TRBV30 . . TGTGCCTGGAGTGCCCAGGGGTGGGTTACGATCTCTGGAAACACCATATATTTT CAWSAQGWVTISGNTIYF
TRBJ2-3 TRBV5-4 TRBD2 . TGTGCCAGCAGCGGACGGGGGGGGAGCACAGATACGCAGTATTTT CASSGRGGSTDTQYF
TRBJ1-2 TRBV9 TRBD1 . TGTGCCAGCAGCGCGGCCCCCTACAGGGGGGGCTATGGCTACACCTTC CASSAAPYRGGYGYTF
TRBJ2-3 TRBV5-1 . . TGCGCCAGCAGCTTAGGTTTTGGACAGTTTAGCACAGATACGCAGTATTTT CASSLGFGQFSTDTQYF
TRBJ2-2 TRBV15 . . TGTGCCACCAGCAGGCCTGGGCAGGCTGACACCGGGGAGCTGTTTTTT CATSRPGQADTGELFF
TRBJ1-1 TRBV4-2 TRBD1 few TGTGCCAGCAGCTACAATACGGGACAGGGTGGAACTTTCTTT CASSYNTGQGGTFF
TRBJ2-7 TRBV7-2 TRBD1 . TGTGCCAGCAGTTTTACAGGGGTCTACGAGCAGTACTTC CASSFTGVYEQYF
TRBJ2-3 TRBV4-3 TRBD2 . TGCGCCAGCAGCCAAGATGCTCAGCGGGGGGGGCGAGATACGCAGTATTTT CASSQDAQRGGRDTQYF
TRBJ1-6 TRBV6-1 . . TGTGCCAGCAGTGCTGGGCCCTATAATTCACCCCTCCACTTT CASSAGPYNSPLHF
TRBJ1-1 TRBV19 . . TGTGCCAGTAACTCAGGCGGAGGGGTGAACACTGAAGCTTTCTTT CASNSGGGVNTEAFF
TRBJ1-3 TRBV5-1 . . TGCGCCAGCAGCTTGGCAGGTCAGCGGTATGGAAACACCATATATTTT CASSLAGQRYGNTIYF
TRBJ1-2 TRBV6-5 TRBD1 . TGTGCCAGCAGTTCGACAGGGGACTATGGCTACACCTTC CASSSTGDYGYTF
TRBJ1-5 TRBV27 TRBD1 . TGTGCCAGCAGTTTATCTATGACAGGGGGCAAGCCCCAGCATTTT CASSLSMTGGKPQHF
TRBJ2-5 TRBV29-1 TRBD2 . TGCAGCGCTTTAGCGGGAATAGAGACCCAGTACTTC CSALAGIETQYF
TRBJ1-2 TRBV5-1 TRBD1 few TGCGCCAGCAGCTCCGTTCTGACAGGGGGCTCACACGGGGGCTACACCTTC CASSSVLTGGSHGGYTF
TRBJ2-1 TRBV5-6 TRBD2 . TGTGCCAGCAGCTACGGACTAGTTCAGAACAATGAGCAGTTCTTC CASSYGLVQNNEQFF
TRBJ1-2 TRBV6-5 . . TGTGCCAGCAGTTATGGCAGAAACTATGGCTACACCTTC CASSYGRNYGYTF
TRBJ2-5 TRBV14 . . TGTGCCAGCAGCCTTGGCTACGGGTACCAAGAGACCCAGTACTTC CASSLGYGYQETQYF
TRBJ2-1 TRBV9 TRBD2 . TGTGCCAGCAGTGGGACTAGCGGGACCTACAATGAGCAGTTCTTC CASSGTSGTYNEQFF
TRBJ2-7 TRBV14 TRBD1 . TGTGCCAGCAGCCAACGCCGGACAGGTTGGGGGGAGCAGTACTTC CASSQRRTGWGEQYF
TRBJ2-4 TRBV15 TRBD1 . TGTGCCACCAGCACAGGACAGGGGAACATTCAGTACTTC CATSTGQGNIQYF
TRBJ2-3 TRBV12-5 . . TGTGCTAGTGGTTCGGGTAGCACAGATACGCAGTATTTT CASGSGSTDTQYF
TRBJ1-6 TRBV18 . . TGTGCCAGCTCACCAAATCCGGGTACAAGGTTATCCCTCCACTTT CASSPNPGTRLSLHF
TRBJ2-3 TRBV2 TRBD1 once TGTGCCACCAATGACCAGGGGGCGGTAAGCACAGATACGCAGTATTTT CATNDQGAVSTDTQYF
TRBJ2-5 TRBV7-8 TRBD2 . TGTGCCAGCAGCACATCCTTGGCTAGCGGGGAAGAGACCCAGTACTTC CASSTSLASGEETQYF
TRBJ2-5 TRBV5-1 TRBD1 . TGCGCCAGCAGCTCGACAGGGGGCCACGAGACCCAGTACTTC CASSSTGGHETQYF
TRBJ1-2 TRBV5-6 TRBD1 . TGTGCCAGCAGTATGTTGGACAGGGTCTATGGCTACACCTTC CASSMLDRVYGYTF
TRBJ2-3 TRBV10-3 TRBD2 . TGTGCCATCAGTGAAGAACTAGCGGGAGGGCCTGATACGCAGTATTTT CAISEELAGGPDTQYF